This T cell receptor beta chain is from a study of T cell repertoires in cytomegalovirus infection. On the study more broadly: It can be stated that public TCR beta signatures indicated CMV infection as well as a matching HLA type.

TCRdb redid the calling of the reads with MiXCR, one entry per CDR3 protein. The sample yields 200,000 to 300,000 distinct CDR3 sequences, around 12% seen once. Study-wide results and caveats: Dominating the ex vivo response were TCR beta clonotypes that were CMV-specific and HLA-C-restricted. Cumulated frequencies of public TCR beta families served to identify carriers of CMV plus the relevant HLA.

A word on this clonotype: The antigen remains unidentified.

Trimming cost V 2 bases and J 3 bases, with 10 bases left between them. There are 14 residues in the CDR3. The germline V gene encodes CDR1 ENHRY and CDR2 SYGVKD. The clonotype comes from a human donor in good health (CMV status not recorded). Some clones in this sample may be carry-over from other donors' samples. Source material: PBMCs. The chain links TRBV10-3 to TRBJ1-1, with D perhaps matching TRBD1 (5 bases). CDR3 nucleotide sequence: TGTGCCATCAGTGAGCGGCAGGGTGACACTGAAGCTTTCTTT. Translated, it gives CAISERQGDTEAFF.